This record looks at one T cell receptor beta chain sequence and its context. The target antigen is unknown. The data are from a study of T-cell reconstitution after alpha-beta-depleted transplantation in children. Study-wide findings and caveats: Newly produced T cells mostly accounted for T-cell counts and diversity one year post-transplant. Diversity of TCRbeta at day 60 was high in some patients, arising from surviving recipient T cells and thymic progenitors. Several hundred rapidly expanded clones from non-depleted graft cells reportedly supplied alpha-beta T cells about two months post-transplant.

Unique molecular identifiers were used to barcode this TCRbeta library. TCRdb called the PCR reads again in MiXCR, with one record for every CDR3 protein. This sample has under 450,000 distinct CDR3 sequences, with roughly 15% found just once. The input for sequencing was PBMCs, mostly from graft donor cells, taken 360 days after TCRalphabeta/CD19-depleted stem cell transplant. The TCR sequence derives from a boy younger than two who had a stem cell transplant for Wiskott-Aldrich syndrome, so the T cells may come from the graft donor.

This CDR3 is CASRPGEGWTEAFF. CDR3 bases: TGTGCCAGCAGGCCCGGTGAGGGTTGGACTGAAGCTTTCTTT. The chain joins TRBV12-3 or TRBV12-4 to TRBJ1-1, with D uncertain. This CDR3 spans 14 amino acids. V shed 6 bases and J shed 5 bases, with 16 bases lying between them.